The 2 T cell receptor beta chains given below trace back to one sample, sequenced in a study of T cells in Graves' hyperthyroidism and ophthalmopathy. RNA transcripts yielded amplified TCR beta CDR3 regions. A set of HTBI primers served as the primers for a first-round RT-PCR of the TCR CDR3. Each CDR3 protein is one row after TCRdb ran MiXCR on the multiplex PCR reads. The sample lists 92,000 or so distinct CDR3 sequences, 51% occurring once. The specimen sequenced was blood. These receptor sequences come from a woman between 40 and 55 years old with Graves' hyperthyroidism.

This clonotype occurred once. The V gene is TRBV7-3, the J gene TRBJ2-5, with TRBD2 matching over 7 bases. CDR1 and CDR2 (germline): SGHTA, FQGTGA. CDR3 length equals 14 residues. J was trimmed by 9 bases and V by 5 bases; bases with no gene match: 12. Here the CDR3 reads CASSPPGRATPQYF. CDR3 nucleotide sequence: TGTGCCAGCAGCCCACCGGGGAGGGCAACACCCCAGTACTTC.

Concerning this clonotype itself: One junction end disagrees with the germline gene, perhaps due to a read error. V usage is TRBV7-2 and J usage is TRBJ1-6; 8 nucleotides agree with TRBD1. CDR1 and CDR2 (germline): SGHTA, FQGNSA. The CDR3 spans 15 residues. The CDR3 nucleotides read TGCGCCAGCAGCTTGGAAGACAGGGGCAATTCACCCCTCCACTTT. It codes for CASSLEDRGNSPLHF.